This TCR beta chain was recorded in a study of shared clonotypes between healthy human individuals. Original analysis: Owing to the provision of junction-only sequences devoid of quality scores by immunoSEQ, filtering differed. Some clones are missing from TCRdb's copy, which holds only in-frame ones; the method was immunoSEQ multiplex PCR. The V and J calls and the clone size are those of that table, but D and trimming were determined from the DNA. The repertoire holds more than 2,000,000 clones, with around nine tenths as singletons. Study findings and constraints: Across four donors, naive CD4 shared 5% to 6.5%, naive CD8 3.5% to 4%, memory CD4 over 2%, memory CD8 0.4% to 0.5%.

About this clone: Antigen: not known.

The source material was naive CD4+ T cells sorted from blood. Subset indicated: CD45RA+ positively selected. The receptor's source is a man aged 18 to 30 in good health.

The CDR3 loop is CAISESNTEAFF. In DNA form, the CDR3 reads TGTGCCATCAGTGAGTCGAACACTGAAGCTTTCTTT. V usage is TRBV10-3 and J usage is TRBJ1-1; no reliable D call. Looked up from germline, CDR1 is ENHRY and CDR2 is SYGVKD. Trimming pared 0 bases from V and 1 base from J, leaving 0 bases between. The CDR3 runs to 12 residues.